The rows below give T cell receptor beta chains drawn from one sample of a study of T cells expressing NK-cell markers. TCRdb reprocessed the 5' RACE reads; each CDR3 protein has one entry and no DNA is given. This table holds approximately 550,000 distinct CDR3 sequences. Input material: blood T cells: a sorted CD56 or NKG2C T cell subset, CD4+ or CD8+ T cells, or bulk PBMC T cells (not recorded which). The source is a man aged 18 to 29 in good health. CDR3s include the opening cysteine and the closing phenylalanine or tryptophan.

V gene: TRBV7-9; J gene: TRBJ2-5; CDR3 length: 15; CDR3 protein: CASSFADRVIETQYF
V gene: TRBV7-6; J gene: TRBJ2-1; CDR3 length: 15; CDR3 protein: CASSLEAVSYNEQFF
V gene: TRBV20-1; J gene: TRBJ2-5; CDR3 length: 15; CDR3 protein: CSARQGTAKGETQYF
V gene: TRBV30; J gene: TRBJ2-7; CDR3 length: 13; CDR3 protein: CAWSVGLSYEQYF
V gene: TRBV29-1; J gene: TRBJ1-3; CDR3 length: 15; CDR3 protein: CSVRGHPREGNTIYF
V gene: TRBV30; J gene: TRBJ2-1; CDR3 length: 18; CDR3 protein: CAWSVWHVGSGSYNEQFF
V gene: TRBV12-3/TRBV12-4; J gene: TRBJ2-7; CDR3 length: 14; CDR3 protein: CASSLDRTRGEQYF
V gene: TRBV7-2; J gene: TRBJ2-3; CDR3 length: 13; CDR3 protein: CASSHWGTDTQYF
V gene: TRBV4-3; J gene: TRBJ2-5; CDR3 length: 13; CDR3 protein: CASSQRGGETQYF
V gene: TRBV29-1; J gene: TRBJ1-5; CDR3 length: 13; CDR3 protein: CSVERPQGQPQHF
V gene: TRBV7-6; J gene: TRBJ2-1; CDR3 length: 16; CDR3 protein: CASSLGQDPLYNEQFF
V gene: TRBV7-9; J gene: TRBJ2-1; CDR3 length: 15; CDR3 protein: CASSFPEGLYNEQFF
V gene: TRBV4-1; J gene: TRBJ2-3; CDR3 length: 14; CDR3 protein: CASSQPSGTDTQYF
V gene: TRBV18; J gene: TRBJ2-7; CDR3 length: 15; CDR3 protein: CASSPGQGGTYEQYF
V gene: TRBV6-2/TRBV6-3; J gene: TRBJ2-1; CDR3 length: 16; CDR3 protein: CASRPGGLALNNEQFF
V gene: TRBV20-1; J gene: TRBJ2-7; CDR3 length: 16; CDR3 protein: CSARDPAQDLSYEQYF
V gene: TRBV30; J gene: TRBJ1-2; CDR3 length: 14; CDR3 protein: CAWMNHRANYGYTF
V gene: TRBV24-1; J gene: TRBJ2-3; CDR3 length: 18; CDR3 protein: CATSDLAGGTVGTDTQYF
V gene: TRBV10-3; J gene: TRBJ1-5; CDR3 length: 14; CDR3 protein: CAISEGTSNQPQHF
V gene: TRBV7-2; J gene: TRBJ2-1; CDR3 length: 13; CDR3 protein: CASSPSYASRSFF
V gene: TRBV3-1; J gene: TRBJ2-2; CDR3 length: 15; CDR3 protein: CASSQRDRNTGELFF
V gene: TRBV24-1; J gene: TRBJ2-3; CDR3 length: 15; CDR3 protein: CATSKAGGVADTQYF
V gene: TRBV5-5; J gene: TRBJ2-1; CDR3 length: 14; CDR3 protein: CASSLGWTSGRQFF
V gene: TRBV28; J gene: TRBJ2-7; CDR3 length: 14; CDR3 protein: CASSPGVGVHEQYF
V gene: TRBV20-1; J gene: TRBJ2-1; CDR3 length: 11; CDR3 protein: CSAPYWDEQFF
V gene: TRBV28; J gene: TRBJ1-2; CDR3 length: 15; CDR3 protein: CASSLLGTDNYGYTF
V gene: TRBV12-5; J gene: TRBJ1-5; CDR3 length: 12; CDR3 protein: CASGLPGQPQHF
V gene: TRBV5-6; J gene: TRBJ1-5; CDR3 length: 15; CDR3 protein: CASSGGGPRNQPQHF
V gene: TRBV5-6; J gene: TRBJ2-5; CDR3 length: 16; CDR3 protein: CASSFQGQGAVETQYF
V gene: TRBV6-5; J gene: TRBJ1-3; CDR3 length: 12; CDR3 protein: CASSNPGNTIYF
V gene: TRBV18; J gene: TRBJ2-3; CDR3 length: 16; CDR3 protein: CASSPPVNSVTDTQYF
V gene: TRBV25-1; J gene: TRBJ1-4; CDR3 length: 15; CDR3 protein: CASSEYRNRDEKLFF
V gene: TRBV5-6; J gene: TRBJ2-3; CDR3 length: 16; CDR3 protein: CASSLWTSTGSDTQYF
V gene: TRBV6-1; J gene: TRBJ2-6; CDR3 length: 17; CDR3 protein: CASSKGQGNSGANVLTF
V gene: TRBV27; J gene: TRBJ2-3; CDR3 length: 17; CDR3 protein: CASRPLAPTSGTYTQYF
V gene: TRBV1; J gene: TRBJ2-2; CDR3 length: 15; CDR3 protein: CTSSGGTSGPGELFF
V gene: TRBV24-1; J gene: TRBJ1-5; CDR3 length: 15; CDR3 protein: CATSDATDGYQPQHF
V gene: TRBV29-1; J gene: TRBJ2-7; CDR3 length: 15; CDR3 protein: CSAARPSGTTYEQYF
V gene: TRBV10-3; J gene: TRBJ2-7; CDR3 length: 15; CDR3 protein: CAITEGTLPNYEQYF
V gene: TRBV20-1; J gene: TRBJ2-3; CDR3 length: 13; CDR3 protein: CSALAAHTDTQYF